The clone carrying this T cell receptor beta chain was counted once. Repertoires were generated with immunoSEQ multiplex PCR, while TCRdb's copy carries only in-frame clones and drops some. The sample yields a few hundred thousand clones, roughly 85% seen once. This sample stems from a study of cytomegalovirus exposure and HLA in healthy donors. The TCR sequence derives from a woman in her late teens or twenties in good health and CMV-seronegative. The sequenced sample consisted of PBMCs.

In DNA form, the CDR3 reads TGCGCCAGCAGGACAGGGCCATACGAGCAGTACTTC. As protein: CASRTGPYEQYF. The V gene is TRBV5-1, the J gene TRBJ2-7; 7 bases map to TRBD1. Germline-derived CDR1 and CDR2 are SGHRS and YFSETQ. This CDR3 has 12 residues. The V and J ends lost 5 bases and 4 bases, in that order; junction bases with no gene match: 3.